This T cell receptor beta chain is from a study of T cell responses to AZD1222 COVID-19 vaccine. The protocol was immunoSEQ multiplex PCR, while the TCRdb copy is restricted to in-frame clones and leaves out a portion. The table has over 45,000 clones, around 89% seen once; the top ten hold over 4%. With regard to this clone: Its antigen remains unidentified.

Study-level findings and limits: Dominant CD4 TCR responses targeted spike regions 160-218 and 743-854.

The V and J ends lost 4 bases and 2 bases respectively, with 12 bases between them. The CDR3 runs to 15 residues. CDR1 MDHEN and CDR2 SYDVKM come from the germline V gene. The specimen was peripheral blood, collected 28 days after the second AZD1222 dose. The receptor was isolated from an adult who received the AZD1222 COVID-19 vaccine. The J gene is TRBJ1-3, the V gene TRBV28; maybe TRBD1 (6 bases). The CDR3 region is CASSSGGETGNTIYF. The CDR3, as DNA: TGTGCCAGCAGTTCCGGGGGCGAAACTGGAAACACCATATATTTT.